These 30 T cell receptor beta chains share one sample of origin, sequenced in a study of blood T cells in healthy people across ages. Then a second PCR, running about 6 to 12 cycles, was carried out with a sample-barcoded 5' primer and a J-beta primer mix. TCRdb re-called the 5' RACE reads with MiXCR, one entry per CDR3 protein. The sample carries about 630,000 distinct CDR3 sequences, over 20% recorded once. Sequencing was performed on blood. These receptors came from an older man in good health.

This clonotype has only one observation. The rearrangement joins TRBV2 to TRBJ1-5, with D possibly matching TRBD1 (5 bases). The germline V gene encodes CDR1 SNHLY and CDR2 FYNNEI. V was trimmed by 5 bases and J by 0 bases, leaving 11 bases between them. This CDR3 region has 15 residues. The DNA for the CDR3 is TGTGCCAGCAGTTGGACATTCATTAGCAATCAGCCCCAGCATTTT. Translation: CASSWTFISNQPQHF.

This clonotype was seen a handful of times. A junction end diverges from the germline sequence, so it may reflect a read error. The rearrangement uses TRBV7-2 and TRBJ2-7, with 7 nucleotides matching TRBD1. The CDR3 runs to 15 residues. Germline CDR1 SGHTA, CDR2 FQGNSA. This CDR3 reads CASSLGGTAIYERYF. The CDR3 bases are TGTGCCAGCAGCTTAGGGGGGACAGCAATCTACGAGCGGTACTTC. Filled out from reference TRBV7-2 and TRBJ2-7, the complete variable domain reads GAGVSQSPSNKVTEKGKDVELRCDPISGHTALYWYRQSLGQGLEFLIYFQGNSAPDKSGLPSDRFSAERTGGSVSTLTIQRTQQEDSAVYLCASSLGGTAIYERYFGPGTRLTVT.

The V gene is TRBV25-1, the J gene TRBJ2-1; TRBD2 might be the D (6 bases). The ends were cut back, 6 bases at V and 14 bases at J, with 14 bases in the middle. This CDR3 has 11 residues. CDR1 is MGHDK and CDR2 is SYGVNS in the germline V gene. CDR3 region: CASSRGTAKFF. The DNA of the CDR3 is TGTGCCAGCAGCCGGGGGACGGCGAAGTTCTTC. The full variable domain, its missing parts supplied by reference TRBV25-1 and TRBJ2-1, is EADIYQTPRYLVIGTGKKITLECSQTMGHDKMYWYQQDPGMELHLIHYSYGVNSTEKGDLSSESTVSRIRTEHFPLTLESARPSHTSQYLCASSRGTAKFFGPGTRLTVL.

V and J are TRBV2 and TRBJ2-7, with 9 bases identical to TRBD2. Per the germline V gene, CDR1 is SNHLY and CDR2 is FYNNEI. This CDR3 spans 16 amino acids. V shed 2 bases, J shed 5 bases, and the junction held 10 bases outside the gene matches. The CDR3 bases are TGTGCCAGCAGTGAAAGTAGCGGGGGACGAACTGACGAGCAGTACTTC. This gives the protein CASSESSGGRTDEQYF.

This chain joins TRBV10-3 and TRBJ2-2; 8 nucleotides align to TRBD1. CDR3 length: 15 residues. Trimming at V came to 5 bases and at J to 1 base, leaving 3 bases not matched to a gene. CDR1 ENHRY and CDR2 SYGVKD come from the germline V gene. CDR3 loop: CAISPDRENTGELFF. The CDR3 DNA sequence: TGTGCCATCAGTCCGGACAGGGAGAACACCGGGGAGCTGTTTTTT.

At least ten counts were recorded for this clonotype. The chain employs TRBV7-2 and TRBJ2-5; 10 positions match TRBD1. The J segment lost 5 bases and the V segment lost 1 base, leaving 4 bases of the junction unmatched. The CDR3 runs to 15 residues. CDR1 is SGHTA, CDR2 FQGNSA, per germline. Written as DNA, the CDR3 is TGTGCCAGCAGCTTAGGGGACAGGGGTGGTGAGACCCAGTACTTC. It encodes CASSLGDRGGETQYF.

This clonotype was detected a few times. The chain is built from TRBV4-1 and TRBJ1-1; D gene ambiguous. This CDR3 spans 14 amino acids. The V gene's germline CDR1 is MGHRA and CDR2 YSYEKL. V gave up 4 bases and J gave up 1 base, with 10 bases separating them. CDR3 residues: CASSLPTENTEAFF. In nucleotides, the CDR3 is TGCGCCAGCAGCCTTCCGACGGAGAACACTGAAGCTTTCTTT.

This clonotype was seen a handful of times. The chain couples TRBV29-1 to TRBJ2-5, with TRBD2 identical over 7 bases. Losses at the gene ends were 6 bases for V and 5 bases for J; bases not matched to a gene: 6. This CDR3 contains 12 residues. Germline CDR1 and CDR2: SQVTM and ANQGSEA. CDR3 sequence reads: CSVDTSVETQYF. Written as DNA, the CDR3 is TGCAGCGTCGACACTAGCGTGGAGACCCAGTACTTC.

J is TRBJ2-1 and V is TRBV27, with 9 positions matching TRBD2. Germline loops: CDR1 MNHEY, CDR2 SMNVEV (reference sequence). This CDR3 is 16 amino acids long. The V segment lost 5 bases and the J segment 3 bases; nucleotides outside the gene matches: 8. As DNA, the CDR3 is TGTGCCAGCAGTACTCCTAGCGGGATCTTCTACAATGAGCAGTTCTTC. As protein: CASSTPSGIFYNEQFF.

This clonotype has a handful of counts. The J gene is TRBJ2-1, the V gene TRBV6-5; TRBD1 aligns across 11 bases. The DNA end favors TRBJ2-7, so the J call may be wrong. The germline CDR1 and CDR2 sequences are MNHEY and SVGAGI. The CDR3 sequence is 14 residues long. The CDR3: CASSRGQGAGEQYF. Here the CDR3 DNA reads TGTGCCAGCAGTCGTGGACAGGGGGCGGGCGAGCAGTACTTC.

Ten or more counts support this clonotype. In nucleotides, the CDR3 is TGCAGCGTTGAAGATCTTAGGGACTCCAATGAGCAGTTCTTC. It codes for CSVEDLRDSNEQFF. The rearrangement links TRBV29-1 to TRBJ2-1, with D perhaps matching TRBD2 (6 bases). This CDR3 spans 14 amino acids. Germline loops: CDR1 SQVTM, CDR2 ANQGSEA. Trimming stripped 0 bases from V and 6 bases from J, with 12 bases between.

The J gene is TRBJ1-6, the V gene TRBV20-1; possibly TRBD1 for D (5 bases). Germline V gene data show CDR1 as DFQATT and CDR2 as SNEGSKA (reference sequence). V was trimmed by 0 bases and J by 5 bases, leaving 11 bases between them. CDR3 size: 15 residues. CDR3 coding DNA: TGCAGTGCTAGAGACTCCGGGACCAATAATTCACCCCTCCACTTT. Residues: CSARDSGTNNSPLHF.

V is TRBV11-2 and J is TRBJ1-4; 7 bases match TRBD1. Germline CDR1 reads SGHAT; CDR2 reads FQNNGV. J was trimmed by 8 bases and V by 5 bases; bases with no gene match: 11. This CDR3 contains 15 residues. The CDR3 DNA sequence: TGTGCCAGCAGCCGAAACACAGGGGTAGGGGAAAAACTGTTTTTT. Translated: CASSRNTGVGEKLFF.

The chain is built from TRBV11-2 and TRBJ2-7; no clear D. CDR1 is SGHAT, CDR2 FQNNGV, per germline. V was trimmed by 2 bases and J by 2 bases, leaving 7 bases between them. CDR3 length: 13 amino acids. This chain's CDR3 is CASSLQSTYEQYF. CDR3 bases: TGTGCCAGCAGCTTACAGTCCACCTACGAGCAGTACTTC.

This clonotype was found a few times. The chain links TRBV20-1 to TRBJ2-5; tentative D call: TRBD1 (6 bases). From germline, CDR1 is DFQATT and CDR2 SNEGSKA (reference sequence). This CDR3 comprises 16 residues. The ends were cut back, 1 base at V and 1 base at J, with 16 bases in the middle. The CDR3 DNA follows: TGCAGTGCTAGAGCCCGTTTGATGACAGGCCAAGAGACCCAGTACTTC. Translating it yields CSARARLMTGQETQYF.

There are a few counts of this clonotype. This chain uses TRBV7-9 with TRBJ2-1; 10 bases map to TRBD1. Germline CDR1 is SEHNR and CDR2 is FQNEAQ (reference sequence). The V and J ends lost 2 bases and 6 bases, in that order; junction bases with no gene match: 7. The CDR3 has 16 amino acids. CDR3 region: CASSLRDRGRGNEQFF. Here the CDR3 DNA reads TGTGCCAGCAGCTTAAGGGACAGGGGTAGAGGCAATGAGCAGTTCTTC.

This clonotype was observed a few times. The J gene is TRBJ1-1, the V gene TRBV2; no clear D. CDR1 SNHLY and CDR2 FYNNEI come from the germline V gene. The CDR3 is 13 amino acids. Deletions cut 2 bases from V and 1 base from J, with 5 bases between. CDR3 residues: CASSERRNTEAFF. CDR3 bases: TGTGCCAGCAGTGAACGGCGGAACACTGAAGCTTTCTTT.

This clonotype was counted at least ten times. The rearrangement uses TRBV6-1 and TRBJ1-1, with TRBD1 as a possible D gene (6 bases). V shed 1 base and J shed 7 bases, with 16 bases lying between them. The CDR3 has 15 amino acids. Germline V CDR1 and CDR2: MNHNS, SASEGT. The CDR3 DNA is TGTGCCAGCAGTGAAGTATACAGGGACGTTGGTGAAGCTTTCTTT. Its protein product is CASSEVYRDVGEAFF.

To note about this clonotype: A read error may be the cause here, since a much bigger clone is one base away. The J gene is TRBJ2-5, the V gene TRBV2, with D tentatively TRBD1 (6 bases). Looked up from germline, CDR1 is SNHLY and CDR2 is FYNNEI. The length of the CDR3 is 13 residues. The chain's CDR3 is CASSRTVQEAQYF. The CDR3 DNA is TGTGCCAGCAGCAGGACAGTACAAGAGGCCCAGTACTTC.

As to this clonotype: An end of the junction differs from the germline gene, which may be a read error. The chain couples TRBV2 to TRBJ1-3; D remains unclear. CDR3 length: 15 amino acids. CDR1 and CDR2 from the germline V gene are SNHLY and FYNNEI. DNA of the CDR3: TGTGCCAGCAGTGATCAGCCAGTCTCTGGAAACACCATGTATTTT. It codes for CASSDQPVSGNTMYF.

The chain recombines TRBV20-1 with TRBJ2-5; 7 bases align to TRBD2. V lost 6 bases and J lost 2; bases outside the gene matches: 12. The CDR3 contains 15 residues. Germline lookup yields CDR1 DFQATT and CDR2 SNEGSKA (reference sequence). CDR3 sequence: CSAPAAGVDQETQYF. Here the CDR3 DNA reads TGCAGTGCCCCTGCGGCGGGAGTGGATCAAGAGACCCAGTACTTC.

This clonotype has at least ten counts. The gene calls are TRBV12-3 or TRBV12-4 and TRBJ1-2; D unresolved. The CDR3 length is 18 residues. Trimming stripped 0 bases from V and 0 bases from J, with 17 bases between. CDR3 nucleotide sequence: TGTGCCAGCAGTTTAGCCCCGACAATTAACGGGGCTAACTATGGCTACACCTTC. Its translation is CASSLAPTINGANYGYTF.

V usage is TRBV14 and J usage is TRBJ2-1, with TRBD2 matching 7 bases. The V and J ends lost 1 base and 2 bases, in that order; junction bases with no gene match: 11. CDR3 length: 18 residues. Germline V lookup: CDR1 SGHDN, CDR2 FVKESK. This CDR3 reads CASSQGGLAVRTYNEQFF. The CDR3 nucleotides are TGTGCCAGCAGCCAAGGAGGGCTAGCGGTTAGAACCTACAATGAGCAGTTCTTC.

The table lists this clonotype with a few counts. This chain joins TRBV24-1 and TRBJ2-4; TRBD2 matches 8 bases. The CDR3 consists of 15 residues. V shed 4 bases and J 3 bases; nucleotides not matched to a gene: 4. The V gene's germline CDR1 is KGHDR and CDR2 SFDVKD. CDR3 nucleotide sequence: TGTGCCACCAGTGAATCGGGACTAGACAAAAACATTCAGTACTTC. This encodes CATSESGLDKNIQYF.

This clonotype has just a few counts. The rearrangement joins TRBV18 to TRBJ1-1; 8 nucleotides agree with TRBD1. With 6 bases clipped from V and 0 bases from J, the junction kept 3 bases outside the gene matches. The germline gives CDR1 KGHSH, CDR2 LQKENI. The CDR3 is 14 amino acids. The CDR3 sequence is CASSQTGVNTEAFF. The CDR3 nucleotides read TGTGCCAGCTCGCAGACAGGGGTGAACACTGAAGCTTTCTTT.

The V gene is TRBV6-6, the J gene TRBJ2-7; D uncertain. Germline CDR1 and CDR2: MNHNY and SVGAGI (reference sequence). The CDR3 contains 13 residues. Trimming removed 6 bases at V and 2 bases at J, with 11 bases between. The CDR3 DNA follows: TGTGCCAGCAGCGATCAGCCAACCTACGAGCAGTACTTC. It translates to CASSDQPTYEQYF.

This clonotype was detected ten times or more. The J gene is TRBJ2-2, the V gene TRBV7-2, with 10 bases aligning to TRBD2. The CDR3 is made up of 15 amino acids. Germline V gene sequence: CDR1 SGHTA, CDR2 FQGNSA. The trim removed 7 bases at V and 1 base at J, leaving 3 bases unmatched. In nucleotides, the CDR3 is TGTGCCAGCAAACTAGCGGGATTGAACACCGGGGAGCTGTTTTTT. Translating it yields CASKLAGLNTGELFF. The complete variable domain, with remaining parts taken from reference TRBV7-2 and TRBJ2-2, reads GAGVSQSPSNKVTEKGKDVELRCDPISGHTALYWYRQSLGQGLEFLIYFQGNSAPDKSGLPSDRFSAERTGGSVSTLTIQRTQQEDSAVYLCASKLAGLNTGELFFGEGSRLTVL.

The chain is built from TRBV28 and TRBJ2-5; D is undetermined. The V end was cut by 5 bases, the J end by 11 bases, with 18 bases between. The germline V gene has CDR1 MDHEN and CDR2 SYDVKM. The CDR3 spans 13 residues. Written as DNA, the CDR3 is TGTGCCAGCAGTGGCAGCATGCCTATTGAGCAGTACTTC. It codes for CASSGSMPIEQYF.

The chain has TRBV11-2 and TRBJ2-2; D is possibly TRBD1 (6 bases). Germline V lookup: CDR1 SGHAT, CDR2 FQNNGV. CDR3 size: 14 residues. V lost 5 bases, J lost 4 bases, and 11 bases lay in between. The CDR3 DNA follows: TGTGCCAGCAGCAACAACAGGGTCACCGGGGAGCTGTTTTTT. Translated, it gives CASSNNRVTGELFF.

The CDR3 DNA reads TGTGCCAGCAGTTACACCTGGGACAGGGTTTTCGGGGAGCTGTTTTTT. Translated: CASSYTWDRVFGELFF. This sequence joins TRBV6-5 and TRBJ2-2; 9 bases line up with TRBD1. The CDR3 contains 16 residues. In germline, CDR1 is MNHEY, CDR2 SVGAGI. V shed 2 bases, J shed 7 bases, and the junction held 8 bases outside the gene matches.